This entry lists 15 T cell receptor beta chains sequenced from one sample in a study of T cells in Graves' hyperthyroidism and ophthalmopathy. The investigators amplified TCR beta CDR3 regions from RNA transcripts. TCR CDR3 underwent first-round RT-PCR with the HTBI primer set. MiXCR, applied by TCRdb to the multiplex PCR reads, yields one record per CDR3 protein. The sample includes 300,000 to 450,000 distinct CDR3 sequences, about 17% of them seen just once. The sequenced material came from blood. Receptor source: a woman aged 30 to 39 with Graves' hyperthyroidism that later progressed to Graves' ophthalmopathy.

The gene calls are TRBV20-1 and TRBJ2-7; 15 bases map to TRBD2. This CDR3 is built from 18 residues. After removal of 5 bases from V and 1 base from J, the junction contained 12 bases not matched to a gene. CDR1 and CDR2 from the germline V gene are DFQATT and SNEGSKA (reference sequence). In DNA, the CDR3 is TGCAGTGCTGTCGGACTAGCGGGAGGGCCAGCCCAATCCTACGAGCAGTACTTC. Translation: CSAVGLAGGPAQSYEQYF.

This clonotype was counted between two and nine times. The CDR3 sequence: CASSYLGTSHEQYF. CDR3 nucleotide sequence: TGTGCCAGCAGTTACCTAGGGACTAGCCACGAGCAGTACTTC. The chain has TRBV6-5 and TRBJ2-7; TRBD2 matches at 9 bases. The CDR3 has 14 amino acids. J lost 5 bases, V lost 2 bases, and 4 bases had no gene match. CDR1 is MNHEY and CDR2 is SVGAGI in the germline V gene.

This sequence joins TRBV11-2 and TRBJ2-3; unclear D gene. The V and J ends lost 0 bases and 1 base respectively, with 14 bases between them. This CDR3 is built from 17 residues. Germline-derived CDR1 and CDR2 are SGHAT and FQNNGV. The CDR3 DNA follows: TGTGCCAGCAGCTTAGAACTCGTTGCGGTAGGCACAGATACGCAGTATTTT. This translates into CASSLELVAVGTDTQYF.

There are many counts of this clonotype. The chain links TRBV12-3 or TRBV12-4 to TRBJ2-3, with D maybe TRBD1 (6 bases). The CDR3 spans 15 residues. Trimming shortened V by 2 bases and J by 6 bases, and 15 bases separated the two germline ends. The CDR3 loop is CASSLNPGVTDTQYF. CDR3 nucleotide sequence: TGTGCCAGCAGTTTAAATCCAGGGGTTACGGATACGCAGTATTTT.

This clonotype was seen many times. The gene calls are TRBV18 and TRBJ2-1; 7 bases align to TRBD1. This CDR3 comprises 15 residues. Per the germline V gene, CDR1 is KGHSH and CDR2 is LQKENI. The ends lost 3 bases at V and 5 bases at J; junction bases unmatched: 7. In DNA form, the CDR3 reads TGTGCCAGCTCACCTCCGGGACAGTTAAACAATGAGCAGTTCTTC. It yields the protein CASSPPGQLNNEQFF.

This clonotype has at least ten counts. The genes are TRBV12-3 or TRBV12-4 and TRBJ2-3; D possibly uses TRBD1 or TRBD2 (5 bases each). V was shortened by 10 bases and J by 4 bases, with 15 bases between the two germline ends. This CDR3 contains 13 residues. The CDR3 nucleotides read TGTGCCACGGAGAGGGACCGAGCAGATACGCAGTATTTT. As protein: CATERDRADTQYF.

This clonotype was observed many times. This chain uses TRBV3-1 with TRBJ2-1; 8 bases fit TRBD1. Germline CDR1 LGHDT, CDR2 YNNKEL (reference sequence). V was clipped by 4 bases and J by 1 base; unmatched bases: 3. The length of the CDR3 is 15 residues. DNA of the CDR3: TGTGCCAGCAGCCTTCAGGGGGCTTCCTACAATGAGCAGTTCTTC. Translating gives CASSLQGASYNEQFF.

This clonotype was counted at least ten times. The rearrangement uses TRBV6-1 and TRBJ1-2; D not certain. CDR3 size: 15 residues. V lost 2 bases, J lost 2 bases, and 12 bases lay in between. The V gene's germline CDR1 is MNHNS and CDR2 SASEGT. CDR3 protein: CASSESVTFNYGYTF. The CDR3 nucleotides are TGTGCCAGCAGTGAATCAGTGACTTTCAACTATGGCTACACCTTC.

This clonotype occurred a few times. The V gene is TRBV20-1, the J gene TRBJ2-1; D unresolved. The CDR3 loop spans 11 amino acids. V was cut by 3 bases and J by 9 bases, with 9 bases left in between. Germline V gives CDR1 DFQATT, CDR2 SNEGSKA (reference sequence). CDR3 amino acids: CSARGFGEQFF. Written as DNA, the CDR3 is TGCAGTGCTAGGGGGTTCGGTGAGCAGTTCTTC.

This clonotype was seen repeatedly, ten times or more. V usage is TRBV11-1 and J usage is TRBJ2-1, with 10 positions matching TRBD2. The germline V gene has CDR1 SGHAT and CDR2 FQDESV (reference sequence). CDR3 length: 20 amino acids. J gave up 5 bases and V 4 bases, and 20 bases lay outside the gene matches. CDR3 protein: CASSSPGTSEYPGTHNEQFF. In DNA form, the CDR3 reads TGTGCCAGCAGCTCCCCGGGGACTAGCGAATACCCAGGGACTCACAATGAGCAGTTCTTC.

This clonotype was recorded at least ten times. The chain recombines TRBV20-1 with TRBJ2-5; TRBD2 matches 9 bases. V shed 6 bases, J shed 5 bases, and the junction held 13 bases outside the gene matches. The CDR3 loop spans 15 amino acids. Germline V gene lookup returns CDR1 DFQATT and CDR2 SNEGSKA (reference sequence). This CDR3 is CSAPELAGFAETQYF. The CDR3 bases are TGCAGTGCACCCGAACTAGCGGGTTTTGCGGAGACCCAGTACTTC.

This clonotype was observed a few times. V is TRBV4-1 and J is TRBJ1-1; 10 bases are a match to TRBD1. The germline gives CDR1 MGHRA, CDR2 YSYEKL. V dropped 3 bases and J dropped 5; count of bases not matched to a gene: 6. This CDR3 is built from 15 residues. The CDR3 region has the DNA TGCGCCAGCAGCCAGGGACAGGGGTCGGGTACTGAAGCTTTCTTT. Translation: CASSQGQGSGTEAFF.

The rearrangement links TRBV5-5 to TRBJ1-4; no definite D call. From germline, CDR1 is SGHKS and CDR2 YYEKEE (reference sequence). CDR3 size: 11 residues. Trimming pared 2 bases from V and 16 bases from J, leaving 12 bases between. This CDR3 is CASSFGVEKFF. The DNA for the CDR3 is TGTGCCAGCAGCTTTGGGGTCGAGAAGTTTTTT.

This clonotype was recorded many times. The rearrangement uses TRBV27 and TRBJ2-5; 11 bases line up with TRBD2. Germline V gene data show CDR1 as MNHEY and CDR2 as SMNVEV (reference sequence). This CDR3 region has 14 residues. V was pared by 5 bases and J by 5 bases, with 4 bases of the junction left unmatched. The CDR3 DNA is TGTGCCAGCAGTGTTAGCGGGAGGGCGGAGACCCAGTACTTC. This translates into CASSVSGRAETQYF.

The chain employs TRBV7-9 and TRBJ1-4; D might be TRBD1 (5 bases). The ends were cut back, 1 base at V and 5 bases at J, with 14 bases in the middle. CDR1 SEHNR and CDR2 FQNEAQ come from the germline V gene (reference sequence). CDR3 length: 16 residues. This chain's CDR3 is CASSLGVGTRNEKLFF. In DNA form, the CDR3 reads TGTGCCAGCAGCTTAGGGGTAGGGACGCGGAATGAAAAACTGTTTTTT. Complete variable domain (other parts from reference TRBV7-9 and TRBJ1-4): DTGVSQNPRHKITKRGQNVTFRCDPISEHNRLYWYRQTLGQGPEFLTYFQNEAQLEKSRLLSDRFSAERPKGSFSTLEIQRTEQGDSAMYLCASSLGVGTRNEKLFFGSGTQLSVL.